The 21 T cell receptor beta chains presented below share a single source sample, sequenced in a study of blood T cell repertoires in COVID-19. Clones were read by immunoSEQ multiplex PCR, and TCRdb kept only the in-frame ones, dropping some. The table has 200,000 to 250,000 clones, 75% to 90% seen once; the top ten hold under 4.5%. Sequenced: PBMCs or T cells enriched from blood (not recorded which). The receptors were sampled from a woman aged 25 to 39 who had been exposed to COVID-19.

The V and J genes are TRBV11-3 and TRBJ2-1, with a possible D match to TRBD2 (7 bases). Germline CDR1 SGHNT, CDR2 YENEEA. With 1 base removed from V and 10 bases from J, the gap between germline ends came to 14 bases. The CDR3 runs to 14 residues. This CDR3 reads CASSLVRGAGEQFF. The DNA of the CDR3 is TGTGCCAGCAGCTTAGTCCGGGGGGCTGGGGAGCAGTTCTTC.

The chain employs TRBV4-1 and TRBJ1-4; a weak D match, TRBD1 (6 bases). The germline V gene encodes CDR1 MGHRA and CDR2 YSYEKL. CDR3 length: 16 amino acids. V shed 7 bases and J shed 8 bases, with 23 bases lying between them. This CDR3 reads CASNPFLTGPKEKLFF. The DNA of the CDR3 is TGCGCCAGCAACCCCTTCTTGACAGGCCCAAAGGAAAAACTGTTTTTT.

The chain carries TRBV11-2 and TRBJ2-3, with a weak D call TRBD2 (6 bases). Trimming cost V 1 base and J 4 bases, with 12 bases left between them. There are 15 residues in the CDR3. Looked up from germline, CDR1 is SGHAT and CDR2 is FQNNGV. The chain's CDR3 is CASSLGRRGADTQYF. CDR3 DNA: TGTGCCAGCAGCTTAGGGAGGAGGGGTGCAGATACGCAGTATTTT.

The chain combines TRBV7-3 with TRBJ1-1; no clear D gene. The CDR3 contains 16 residues. Trimming pared 7 bases from V and 2 bases from J, leaving 20 bases between. Per germline, CDR1 SGHTA and CDR2 FQGTGA. The CDR3 DNA follows: TGTGCCAGCAACCTTGACATTCCTCTACTTAACACTGAAGCTTTCTTT. Residues: CASNLDIPLLNTEAFF.

The V and J genes are TRBV12-3 or TRBV12-4 and TRBJ1-2; 9 bases fit TRBD1. The CDR3 is 13 amino acids. With V trimmed by 5 bases and J by 8 bases, 6 bases remained unmatched. The CDR3 coding sequence is TGTGCCAGCAGTCCACAGGGGGCTGGGGGCTACACCTTC. Its protein is CASSPQGAGGYTF.

The rearrangement joins TRBV30 to TRBJ2-7; a possible D gene is TRBD1 (6 bases). Germline values: CDR1 GTSNPN, CDR2 SVGIG (reference sequence). The ends were cut back, 0 bases at V and 5 bases at J, with 14 bases in the middle. There are 14 residues in the CDR3. Written as DNA, the CDR3 is TGTGCCTGGAGTGTAGGCAGGGGAGTGGACGAGCAGTACTTC. Its protein is CAWSVGRGVDEQYF.

The table lists this clone with a count of one. CDR3 in amino acids: CASSAGTGVQPQHF. CDR3 DNA: TGTGCCAGTAGTGCCGGGACAGGGGTTCAGCCCCAGCATTTT. The chain uses TRBV19 and TRBJ1-5; 10 bases fit TRBD1. Germline trimming cut 5 bases from V and 6 bases from J; bases unmatched to any gene: 4. The CDR3 is 14 amino acids. The germline gives CDR1 LNHDA, CDR2 SQIVND (reference sequence).

V gene TRBV6-5 combines with J gene TRBJ1-6, with TRBD1 matching 10 bases. The V and J ends lost 7 bases and 7 bases, in that order; junction bases with no gene match: 4. CDR1 and CDR2 from the germline V gene are MNHEY and SVGAGI. The CDR3 has 14 amino acids. The CDR3 coding sequence is TGTGCCAGCACTCCGGACAGGGGGAATTCACCCCTCCACTTT. Amino acids: CASTPDRGNSPLHF.

V is TRBV28 and J is TRBJ2-7; no definite D call. Trimming removed 5 bases at V and 2 bases at J, with 16 bases between. This CDR3 has 15 amino acids. Germline loops: CDR1 MDHEN, CDR2 SYDVKM. This CDR3 reads CASSAHAEAPYEQYF. The DNA for the CDR3 is TGTGCCAGCAGTGCTCACGCTGAAGCACCCTACGAGCAGTACTTC. The variable domain in full, completed from reference TRBV28 and TRBJ2-7, reads DVKVTQSSRYLVKRTGEKVFLECVQDMDHENMFWYRQDPGLGLRLIYFSYDVKMKEKGDIPEGYSVSREKKERFSLILESASTNQTSMYLCASSAHAEAPYEQYFGPGTRLTVT.

The rearrangement uses TRBV13 and TRBJ1-2, with TRBD1 identical over 8 bases. V dropped 1 base and J dropped 7; count of bases not matched to a gene: 2. CDR3 length: 13 amino acids. The germline V gene encodes CDR1 PRHDT and CDR2 FYEKMQ (reference sequence). The CDR3: CASSLADRAGYTF. The DNA for the CDR3 is TGTGCCAGCAGCTTAGCGGACAGGGCTGGCTACACCTTC.

The V call is TRBV6-6, the J call TRBJ1-1; no clear D gene. The CDR3 covers 11 residues. V was cut by 8 bases and J by 3 bases, with 7 bases left in between. The germline V gene has CDR1 MNHNY and CDR2 SVGAGI (reference sequence). CDR3 bases: TGTGCCAGCGGGCCGCACACTGAAGCTTTCTTT. Its protein product is CASGPHTEAFF.

This chain connects TRBV25-1 to TRBJ2-2, with 8 bases aligning to TRBD1. The CDR3 totals 15 residues. The germline V gene has CDR1 MGHDK and CDR2 SYGVNS. V lost 3 bases and J lost 5; bases outside the gene matches: 5. The CDR3 coding sequence is TGTGCCAGCAGTGAGCAGGGGGCGAGGACCGGGGAGCTGTTTTTT. It codes for CASSEQGARTGELFF.

This clone was seen repeatedly, ten times or more. This rearrangement joins TRBV7-9 to TRBJ1-3, with D possibly TRBD1 on 6 matching bases. This CDR3 spans 15 amino acids. Between the trimmed V and J ends, which lost 4 bases and 4 bases, there was a span of 14 bases. Germline V gene lookup returns CDR1 SEHNR and CDR2 FQNEAQ (reference sequence). CDR3 loop: CASSSNRVDGNTIYF. Written as DNA, the CDR3 is TGTGCCAGCAGCTCAAACAGGGTGGACGGAAACACCATATATTTT.

The chain couples TRBV15 to TRBJ2-1, with 9 bases that match TRBD2. Germline CDR1 and CDR2: LNHNV and YYDKDF (reference sequence). The CDR3 runs 14 residues. V dropped 2 bases and J dropped 7; count of bases not matched to a gene: 3. This chain's CDR3 is CATSRLAGRNEQFF. The CDR3 DNA reads TGTGCCACCAGCAGACTAGCGGGACGTAATGAGCAGTTCTTC.

V is TRBV11-1 and J is TRBJ1-1, with D maybe TRBD1 (6 bases). This CDR3 contains 14 residues. Germline-derived CDR1 and CDR2 are SGHAT and FQDESV (reference sequence). V lost 2 bases and J 1 base, leaving 8 bases between the germline ends. CDR3 coding DNA: TGTGCCAGCAGCTTACAGACAGGGAACACTGAAGCTTTCTTT. As protein: CASSLQTGNTEAFF.

The CDR3 DNA sequence: TGTGCCAGCAGCCCTCAAGGACTAGGATTATACAATGAGCAGTTCTTC. Encoded protein: CASSPQGLGLYNEQFF. The chain employs TRBV3-1 (or the pseudogene TRBV3-2) and TRBJ2-1, with TRBD2 matching 7 bases. V lost 4 bases to trimming and J lost 4 bases; unmatched junction nucleotides: 10. The CDR3 totals 16 residues. CDR1 is LGHDT, CDR2 YNNKEL, per germline (reference sequence).

The chain is built from TRBV2 and TRBJ2-1; 11 positions match TRBD1. Germline V gives CDR1 SNHLY, CDR2 FYNNEI. V was clipped by 8 bases and J by 5 bases; unmatched bases: 8. This CDR3 spans 15 amino acids. CDR3: CASASRTGGNNEQFF. CDR3 coding DNA: TGTGCCAGCGCGTCCAGGACAGGGGGCAACAATGAGCAGTTCTTC. Full variable domain (missing parts from reference TRBV2 and TRBJ2-1): EPEVTQTPSHQVTQMGQEVILRCVPISNHLYFYWYRQILGQKVEFLVSFYNNEISEKSEIFDDQFSVERPDGSNFTLKIRSTKLEDSAMYFCASASRTGGNNEQFFGPGTRLTVL.

V is TRBV2 and J is TRBJ2-7; possibly TRBD1 for D (5 bases). This CDR3 contains 13 residues. CDR1 SNHLY and CDR2 FYNNEI come from the germline V gene. Trimming took 2 bases from V and 5 from J, leaving 10 bases between them. The CDR3 nucleotides read TGTGCCAGCAGTGAACCCCAGGGCCACGAGCAGTACTTC. Protein product: CASSEPQGHEQYF.

The gene calls are TRBV6-5 and TRBJ1-4, with TRBD1 matching 9 bases. Germline V gene data show CDR1 as MNHEY and CDR2 as SVGAGI. Trimming removed 6 bases from V and 3 bases from J; junction bases left unmatched: 5. This CDR3 has 15 residues. CDR3 residues: CASRTGGTSNEKLFF. CDR3 sequence (DNA): TGTGCCAGCAGAACAGGGGGCACATCTAATGAAAAACTGTTTTTT.

This chain connects TRBV19 to TRBJ1-1; TRBD1 matches 8 bases. Germline CDR1 and CDR2: LNHDA and SQIVND (reference sequence). The J segment lost 8 bases and the V segment lost 1 base, leaving 6 bases of the junction unmatched. The CDR3 has 14 amino acids. CDR3 bases: TGTGCCAGTAGTATAGCGGGGACAGGTACGGAAGCTTTCTTT. Amino acids: CASSIAGTGTEAFF.

The rearrangement links TRBV11-2 to TRBJ2-1, with 10 nucleotides matching TRBD2. Germline-derived CDR1 and CDR2 are SGHAT and FQNNGV. This CDR3 comprises 18 residues. Losses at the gene ends were 6 bases for V and 6 bases for J; bases not matched to a gene: 17. The CDR3 spells CASRTLAGGNSRTNEQFF. The DNA of the CDR3 is TGTGCCAGCAGAACATTAGCGGGAGGAAATTCGAGGACCAATGAGCAGTTCTTC.